The 22 T cell receptor beta chains reported below all come from one sample, sequenced in a study of blood T cell repertoires in COVID-19. The protocol was immunoSEQ multiplex PCR, while the TCRdb copy is restricted to in-frame clones and leaves out a portion. The table lists more than 95,000 clones, around 87% of them singletons. Sample: peripheral blood. These receptors were taken from a man between 45 and 60 years old with acute or convalescent COVID-19.

The rearrangement links TRBV25-1 to TRBJ2-6, with 12 bases matching TRBD1. The CDR3 loop spans 17 amino acids. V lost 2 bases to trimming and J lost 4 bases; unmatched junction nucleotides: 3. CDR1 is MGHDK and CDR2 is SYGVNS in the germline V gene. The CDR3 sequence: CASSERDRGRGANVLTF. CDR3 sequence (DNA): TGTGCCAGCAGTGAACGGGACAGGGGGCGAGGGGCCAACGTCCTGACTTTC. Full variable domain (remainder filled in from reference TRBV25-1 and TRBJ2-6): EADIYQTPRYLVIGTGKKITLECSQTMGHDKMYWYQQDPGMELHLIHYSYGVNSTEKGDLSSESTVSRIRTEHFPLTLESARPSHTSQYLCASSERDRGRGANVLTFGAGSRLTVL.

V gene TRBV25-1 combines with J gene TRBJ2-1; 10 bases map to TRBD2. V lost 7 bases, J lost 12 bases, and 18 bases stayed unmatched. The CDR3 loop spans 16 amino acids. The germline CDR1 and CDR2 sequences are MGHDK and SYGVNS. This chain's CDR3 is CASTPPLEREGPGQFF. The CDR3 nucleotides are TGTGCCAGCACCCCACCTTTGGAGCGGGAGGGCCCTGGGCAGTTCTTC.

The genes are TRBV15 and TRBJ1-6; D is uncertain. In germline, CDR1 is LNHNV, CDR2 YYDKDF (reference sequence). This CDR3 region has 14 residues. Trimming stripped 3 bases from V and 5 bases from J, with 8 bases between. The CDR3 nucleotides read TGTGCCACCAGCAGCGGGATTGATAATTCACCCCTCCACTTT. This encodes CATSSGIDNSPLHF.

The CDR3 DNA follows: TGTGCCAGTTTGAAGACTAGCGGGAGTAACATTCAGTACTTC. It is translated as CASLKTSGSNIQYF. This sequence joins TRBV19 and TRBJ2-4, with 12 bases identical to TRBD2. With V trimmed by 8 bases and J by 7 bases, 6 bases remained unmatched. The CDR3 contains 14 residues. Germline V lookup: CDR1 LNHDA, CDR2 SQIVND (reference sequence).

The chain is built from TRBV2 and TRBJ2-4, with D perhaps matching TRBD2 (6 bases). The V end lost 7 bases, the J end lost 5 bases, and 21 bases lay between the germline ends. The CDR3 consists of 16 residues. CDR1 SNHLY and CDR2 FYNNEI come from the germline V gene. The CDR3 is CASTSPHSGEQNIQYF. The CDR3 nucleotides read TGTGCCAGCACCAGCCCCCATAGCGGAGAGCAAAACATTCAGTACTTC.

The chain combines TRBV29-1 with TRBJ2-5; 9 nucleotides align to TRBD1. The CDR3 sequence is 13 residues long. V shed 4 bases and J 5 bases; nucleotides not matched to a gene: 5. Germline V gene sequence: CDR1 SQVTM, CDR2 ANQGSEA. The CDR3 spells CSVGTGAGETQYF. As DNA, the CDR3 is TGCAGCGTTGGGACAGGGGCCGGGGAGACCCAGTACTTC.

The chain links TRBV3-1 (or the pseudogene TRBV3-2) to TRBJ2-2, with 8 bases that match TRBD1. Trimming cost V 1 base and J 7 bases; bases outside gene matches: 2. The CDR3 covers 14 residues. The germline V gene has CDR1 LGHDT and CDR2 YNNKEL (reference sequence). As DNA, the CDR3 is TGTGCCAGCAGCCAAGGGACAGGGTTCGGGGAGCTGTTTTTT. This codes for CASSQGTGFGELFF.

The chain combines TRBV7-8 with TRBJ2-5; 8 nucleotides agree with TRBD2. Germline values: CDR1 SGHVS, CDR2 FQNEAQ. With 10 bases clipped from V and 2 bases from J, the junction kept 3 bases outside the gene matches. The CDR3 is 12 residues long. The CDR3 is CAIGTRQETQYF. As DNA, the CDR3 is TGTGCCATCGGGACTAGGCAAGAGACCCAGTACTTC.

The chain combines TRBV6-6 with TRBJ1-6; D uncertain. This CDR3 comprises 14 residues. CDR1 and CDR2 from the germline V gene are MNHNY and SVGAGI (reference sequence). Trimming removed 2 bases from V and 4 bases from J, with 6 bases in between. CDR3 sequence reads: CASSYGQYNSPLHF. The CDR3, as DNA: TGTGCCAGCAGTTACGGGCAGTATAATTCACCCCTCCACTTT.

This clone was counted a few times. V gene TRBV27 combines with J gene TRBJ2-7; no reliable D call. The CDR3 loop spans 13 amino acids. The V end was cut by 3 bases, the J end by 0 bases, with 6 bases between. Germline V lookup: CDR1 MNHEY, CDR2 SMNVEV (reference sequence). The CDR3 region has the DNA TGTGCCAGCAGTTTGGGCAACTCCTACGAGCAGTACTTC. Its protein is CASSLGNSYEQYF.

The chain joins TRBV10-3 to TRBJ2-1; no definite D call. CDR3 length equals 13 residues. Trimming left V 6 bases short and J 9 bases short, with 15 bases between. Germline-derived CDR1 and CDR2 are ENHRY and SYGVKD. Here the CDR3 DNA reads TGTGCCATCAGCCTATCAGAGGCTAGTGAGCAGTTCTTC. Translating gives CAISLSEASEQFF.

The count of this clone is one. The chain has TRBV20-1 and TRBJ1-2, with TRBD1 matching over 8 bases. This CDR3 comprises 14 residues. With 3 bases clipped from V and 5 bases from J, the junction kept 8 bases outside the gene matches. The germline gives CDR1 DFQATT, CDR2 SNEGSKA (reference sequence). In nucleotides, the CDR3 is TGCAGTGCTAGTGATAGGGGACAGGAGTATGGCTACACCTTC. This codes for CSASDRGQEYGYTF.

This clone appeared a single time. V and J are TRBV6-4 and TRBJ1-6; D gene uncertain. The CDR3 length is 14 residues. The V end was cut by 5 bases, the J end by 7 bases, with 12 bases between. CDR1 and CDR2 (germline): MRHNA, SNTAGT. CDR3 in DNA: TGTGCCAGCAGTTGGGGAGCGGAGAATTCACCCCTCCACTTT. This sequence encodes CASSWGAENSPLHF.

This chain links TRBV28 with TRBJ2-7; TRBD2 is a possible D gene (6 bases). The germline V gene encodes CDR1 MDHEN and CDR2 SYDVKM. V lost 6 bases to trimming and J lost 4 bases, with 16 bases between them. The CDR3 extends over 14 amino acids. The CDR3 region is CASRNRGTSYEQYF. The CDR3 coding sequence is TGTGCCAGCAGAAACCGGGGGACCTCGTACGAGCAGTACTTC. Complete variable domain (other parts from reference TRBV28 and TRBJ2-7): DVKVTQSSRYLVKRTGEKVFLECVQDMDHENMFWYRQDPGLGLRLIYFSYDVKMKEKGDIPEGYSVSREKKERFSLILESASTNQTSMYLCASRNRGTSYEQYFGPGTRLTVT.

The V gene is TRBV4-2, the J gene TRBJ1-5; D is ambiguous. V lost 1 base and J 6 bases, leaving 19 bases between the germline ends. Germline lookup yields CDR1 LGHNA and CDR2 YNFKEQ. The CDR3 loop spans 17 amino acids. The CDR3 sequence is CASSQGTRATTGQPQHF. The DNA for the CDR3 is TGTGCCAGCAGCCAAGGGACTAGAGCTACGACGGGTCAGCCCCAGCATTTT.

The chain uses TRBV12-3 or TRBV12-4 and TRBJ2-7, with TRBD2 matching 9 bases. V lost 5 bases to trimming and J lost 6 bases; unmatched junction nucleotides: 2. This CDR3 has 12 residues. The DNA for the CDR3 is TGTGCCAGCAGTGGGACTAGCCGCGAGCAGTACTTC. It translates to CASSGTSREQYF.

This chain uses TRBV30 with TRBJ2-5; 11 bases line up with TRBD2. Germline CDR1 GTSNPN, CDR2 SVGIG (reference sequence). The CDR3 has 17 amino acids. The V gene end was trimmed by 1 base and the J gene end by 5 bases; junction bases not matched to a gene: 12. The DNA of the CDR3 is TGTGCCTGGAGTGCACCCCAACTAGCGGGAGCGGGTGAGACCCAGTACTTC. Its protein product is CAWSAPQLAGAGETQYF.

The rearrangement uses TRBV7-2 and TRBJ2-2, with a possible D match to TRBD2 (6 bases). V lost 3 bases, J lost 4 bases, and 15 bases lay in between. The CDR3 totals 16 residues. Per the germline V gene, CDR1 is SGHTA and CDR2 is FQGNSA. CDR3 DNA sequence: TGTGCCAGCAGCTTTGGGTCTGCGGGATCCACCGGGGAGCTGTTTTTT. This gives the protein CASSFGSAGSTGELFF.

The chain carries TRBV9 and TRBJ1-4, with a possible D match to TRBD1 (5 bases). The CDR3 runs 17 residues. Germline loops: CDR1 SGDLS, CDR2 YYNGEE. Trimming cost V 4 bases and J 3 bases, with 19 bases left between them. Here the CDR3 DNA reads TGTGCCAGCAGCCGAGACAGCCAAATAAGAGCTAATGAAAAACTGTTTTTT. Translating it yields CASSRDSQIRANEKLFF.

V usage is TRBV15 and J usage is TRBJ2-1; D perhaps matches TRBD2 (6 bases). There are 16 residues in the CDR3. V was shortened by 0 bases and J by 1 base, with 10 bases between the two germline ends. Germline assignment: CDR1 LNHNV and CDR2 YYDKDF (reference sequence). The CDR3 DNA sequence: TGTGCCACCAGCAGAGATGCCGGGAGATCCTACAATGAGCAGTTCTTC. Its protein is CATSRDAGRSYNEQFF.

This sequence joins TRBV18 and TRBJ1-4, with a weak D call TRBD1 (6 bases). The CDR3 covers 13 residues. In germline, CDR1 is KGHSH, CDR2 LQKENI. The V end lost 6 bases, the J end lost 6 bases, and 11 bases lay between the germline ends. The CDR3 region is CASSDSLDEKLFF. The DNA for the CDR3 is TGTGCCAGCTCGGACAGCCTCGATGAAAAACTGTTTTTT.

V gene TRBV5-1 combines with J gene TRBJ2-3, with 10 nucleotides matching TRBD2. The germline gives CDR1 SGHRS, CDR2 YFSETQ. V was pared by 2 bases and J by 4 bases, with 4 bases of the junction left unmatched. The CDR3 extends over 15 amino acids. CDR3 amino acids: CASSLHGTSADTQYF. CDR3 nucleotides: TGCGCCAGCAGCTTACACGGGACTAGCGCAGATACGCAGTATTTT.